Below, one T cell receptor beta chain is given with its context. Its antigen is currently unknown. The data originate from a study of cytomegalovirus exposure and HLA in healthy donors. Findings and caveats of the study: Researchers reported in a later analysis that a missense DCLRE1C variant was tied to TCR beta V- and J-gene trimming. Per a prior analysis, the majority of TCR beta V segments were productive roughly 90% or roughly 30% of the time. According to a later analysis, donors in an Asian-associated ancestry cluster reportedly had fewer N-insertions than the 666-donor mean.

The PCR was carried out with 60 Vbeta primers and 13 Jbeta primers. Some clones are missing from TCRdb's copy, which holds only in-frame ones; the method was immunoSEQ multiplex PCR. The profile covers about 150,000 clones, with just under 75% appearing a single time and 1.5% to 2% taken by the ten largest. The V gene's germline CDR1 is SEHNR and CDR2 FQNEAQ (reference sequence). CDR3 size: 13 residues. Trimming took 5 bases from V and 7 from J, leaving 12 bases between them. The sequenced material came from PBMCs. This TCR was recovered from a woman under 30 in good health and CMV-seronegative. This rearrangement joins TRBV7-9 to TRBJ1-5; D is uncertain. The CDR3 spells CASSTLSGQPQHF. CDR3 bases: TGTGCCAGCAGCACCCTTTCGGGACAGCCCCAGCATTTT.